Shown below are 19 T cell receptor beta chains from a single sample sequenced in a study of cytomegalovirus exposure and HLA in healthy donors. The PCR used 60 Vbeta and 13 Jbeta primers. The method was immunoSEQ multiplex PCR; TCRdb's version includes in-frame clones alone and lacks a portion of them. Among 200,000 to 300,000 clones listed, about 77% were seen once. The specimen was PBMCs. These receptors all stem from a boy aged 10-17 years in good health and CMV-seronegative.

This chain links TRBV10-1 with TRBJ1-1; 11 nucleotides agree with TRBD1. This CDR3 region has 16 residues. Trimming cost V 4 bases and J 4 bases; bases outside gene matches: 8. Germline V gene sequence: CDR1 WNHNN, CDR2 SYGVQD (reference sequence). The CDR3: CASSGRTGTGGTEAFF. CDR3 bases: TGCGCCAGCAGTGGAAGGACCGGGACAGGGGGCACTGAAGCTTTCTTT.

About this clone itself: Other DNA sequences of this sample code for an identical CDR3. This chain uses TRBV7-7 with TRBJ1-2; D is uncertain. Germline V gene sequence: CDR1 SSHAT, CDR2 FNYEAQ (reference sequence). The germline V and J ends were trimmed by 5 bases and 0 bases, with 13 bases remaining between them. The CDR3 has 15 residues. The CDR3 sequence is CASSPIQTTNYGYTF. The CDR3 DNA reads as TGTGCCAGCAGCCCAATACAAACTACTAACTATGGCTACACCTTC.

This clone showed up just a few times. The J gene is TRBJ1-1, the V gene TRBV4-1; D uncertain. Germline V gene data show CDR1 as MGHRA and CDR2 as YSYEKL. The CDR3 has 15 residues. The ends were cut back, 3 bases at V and 1 base at J, with 12 bases in the middle. CDR3 in DNA: TGCGCCAGCAGCCACCAGGTTCGACCGAACACTGAAGCTTTCTTT. The encoded protein is CASSHQVRPNTEAFF.

The rearrangement links TRBV7-2 to TRBJ2-2, with D possibly being TRBD1 (5 bases). This CDR3 is 14 amino acids long. Germline loops: CDR1 SGHTA, CDR2 FQGNSA. Between the trimmed V and J ends, which lost 4 bases and 4 bases, there was a span of 10 bases. The CDR3 nucleotides read TGTGCCAGCAGCTACAGGACGGGCACCGGGGAGCTGTTTTTT. This gives the protein CASSYRTGTGELFF.

This clone was observed once. The chain joins TRBV6-5 to TRBJ1-1; TRBD1 matches at 7 bases. Germline V gives CDR1 MNHEY, CDR2 SVGAGI. J gave up 0 bases and V 8 bases, and 9 bases lay outside the gene matches. CDR3 length: 15 amino acids. CDR3 region: CASYRGSRLNTEAFF. For the CDR3, the DNA is TGTGCCAGCTACAGGGGCTCCCGTCTGAACACTGAAGCTTTCTTT.

The genes are TRBV6-5 and TRBJ1-5; 7 bases line up with TRBD1. The junction had 10 bases not matched to a gene; V was cut back by 5 bases and J by 6 bases. CDR3 length equals 15 residues. Germline CDR1 is MNHEY and CDR2 is SVGAGI. CDR3: CASSRFTGVTQPQHF. CDR3 nucleotides: TGTGCCAGCAGTCGATTTACAGGGGTGACTCAGCCCCAGCATTTT.

The chain carries TRBV6-1 and TRBJ2-3; a weak D match, TRBD1 (6 bases). The V end was cut by 5 bases, the J end by 1 base, with 13 bases between. The germline gives CDR1 MNHNS, CDR2 SASEGT. CDR3 length: 15 residues. The DNA for the CDR3 is TGTGCCAGCAGTTCACAGGGTTCGGGCACAGATACGCAGTATTTT. It encodes CASSSQGSGTDTQYF.

The chain employs TRBV5-6 and TRBJ2-2; TRBD1 aligns across 7 bases. Germline CDR1 SGHDT, CDR2 YYEEEE. The V and J ends lost 0 bases and 5 bases, in that order; junction bases with no gene match: 7. The CDR3 is made up of 16 amino acids. The DNA for the CDR3 is TGTGCCAGCAGCTTGGCAGACAGGGTTGGTACCGGGGAGCTGTTTTTT. It codes for CASSLADRVGTGELFF.

This clone appeared a few times. The junction shows a germline mismatch at one end, possibly a read error. The rearrangement uses TRBV7-7 and TRBJ2-2, with D tentatively TRBD1 (5 bases). Germline CDR1 reads SSHAT; CDR2 reads FNYEAQ (reference sequence). The CDR3 loop spans 17 amino acids. Here the CDR3 reads CASSLVKGLDSTGELFF. The CDR3 coding sequence is TGTGCTAGCAGCTTAGTGAAGGGGTTGGATAGTACCGGGGAGCTGTTTTTT.

The sample holds a few counts of this clone. CDR3 loop: CASSTWDRGYQPQHF. The CDR3 DNA reads TGTGCCAGCAGCACCTGGGACAGGGGCTATCAGCCCCAGCATTTT. The V call is TRBV5-6, the J call TRBJ1-5, with 10 bases matching TRBD1. This CDR3 is 15 amino acids long. The junction had 6 bases not matched to a gene; V was cut back by 4 bases and J by 5 bases. CDR1 is SGHDT, CDR2 YYEEEE, per germline.

The genes are TRBV23-1 and TRBJ2-7, with a possible D match to TRBD2 (7 bases). TRBV23-1 is designated an ORF whose function remains uncertain. Trimming cost V 5 bases and J 0 bases, with 14 bases left between them. CDR3 length: 15 amino acids. The DNA for the CDR3 is TGCGCCAGCAGTAGTGGCGGGGGCCTCTCCTACGAGCAGTACTTC. Its translation: CASSSGGGLSYEQYF.

This clone has just a few counts. This rearrangement joins TRBV19 to TRBJ2-2, with TRBD2 matching 8 bases. V gave up 7 bases and J gave up 0 bases; unmatched junction bases: 4. Germline lookup yields CDR1 LNHDA and CDR2 SQIVND (reference sequence). This CDR3 has 15 amino acids. CDR3 in DNA: TGTGCCAGTAAAGCGGGAGCTTCGAACACCGGGGAGCTGTTTTTT. Translation: CASKAGASNTGELFF. The full variable domain, with the rest looked up from reference TRBV19 and TRBJ2-2, is DGGITQSPKYLFRKEGQNVTLSCEQNLNHDAMYWYRQDPGQGLRLIYYSQIVNDFQKGDIAEGYSVSREKKESFPLTVTSAQKNPTAFYLCASKAGASNTGELFFGEGSRLTVL.

This chain's CDR3 is CAWSKGAIYEQYF. The CDR3 DNA follows: TGTGCCTGGAGTAAGGGGGCGATCTACGAGCAGTACTTC. V and J are TRBV30 and TRBJ2-7; 7 positions match TRBD1. The germline CDR1 and CDR2 sequences are GTSNPN and SVGIG (reference sequence). With V trimmed by 2 bases and J by 3 bases, 4 bases remained unmatched. This CDR3 is built from 13 residues.

The rearrangement uses TRBV27 and TRBJ2-1; the match to TRBD2 covers 13 bases. Germline V CDR1 and CDR2: MNHEY, SMNVEV (reference sequence). Trimming took 6 bases from V and 8 from J; bases not matched to a gene: 7. The CDR3 has 15 amino acids. DNA of the CDR3: TGTGCCAGCAGCCGGACTAGCGGGAGTTACCATGAGCAGTTCTTC. Protein product: CASSRTSGSYHEQFF.

The chain couples TRBV5-1 to TRBJ2-7; 7 bases fit TRBD1. The CDR3 contains 18 residues. Germline assignment: CDR1 SGHRS and CDR2 YFSETQ. V dropped 0 bases and J dropped 1; count of bases not matched to a gene: 13. CDR3 sequence reads: CASSLDRGWRKASYEQYF. The CDR3 nucleotides are TGCGCCAGCAGCTTGGACAGGGGATGGAGGAAGGCATCCTACGAGCAGTACTTC.

The chain carries TRBV11-2 and TRBJ2-7; possibly TRBD2 for D (5 bases). Trimming left V 4 bases short and J 7 bases short, with 14 bases between. Germline V gives CDR1 SGHAT, CDR2 FQNNGV. CDR3 length equals 13 residues. In nucleotides, the CDR3 is TGTGCCAGCAGCTGGGGAGAGTCGCAGGAGCAGTACTTC. This translates into CASSWGESQEQYF. Full variable domain (missing parts from reference TRBV11-2 and TRBJ2-7): EAGVAQSPRYKIIEKRQSVAFWCNPISGHATLYWYQQILGQGPKLLIQFQNNGVVDDSQLPKDRFSAERLKGVDSTLKIQPAKLEDSAVYLCASSWGESQEQYFGPGTRLTVT.

This clone was picked up a small number of times. The same CDR3 also results from other DNA sequences found in this sample. The chain is built from TRBV7-9 and TRBJ1-4; D is unclear. Trimming cost V 5 bases and J 0 bases, with 7 bases left between them. The CDR3 is 14 residues long. Germline V CDR1 and CDR2: SEHNR, FQNEAQ (reference sequence). The CDR3 sequence: CASSPGATNEKLFF. CDR3 nucleotide sequence: TGTGCCAGCAGCCCCGGAGCAACTAATGAAAAACTGTTTTTT.

To note about this clone: The sample carries other DNA sequences with the same CDR3. The chain uses TRBV5-8 and TRBJ2-1; D not certain. The CDR3 totals 10 residues. V dropped 1 base and J dropped 13 bases, with 6 bases sitting between them. Germline CDR1 reads SGHTS; CDR2 reads YDEGEE. The CDR3 DNA sequence: TGTGCCAGCAGCTTGATTAGACAGTTCTTC. This encodes CASSLIRQFF.

V usage is TRBV2 and J usage is TRBJ1-5; TRBD1 matches 9 bases. V gave up 6 bases and J gave up 9 bases; unmatched junction bases: 12. In germline, CDR1 is SNHLY, CDR2 FYNNEI. The CDR3 runs 15 residues. Here the CDR3 reads CASREDRGRIRPQHF. CDR3 bases: TGTGCCAGCAGGGAGGACAGGGGACGGATTCGGCCCCAGCATTTT. Looking up the rest from reference TRBV2 and TRBJ1-5 gives the full variable domain: EPEVTQTPSHQVTQMGQEVILRCVPISNHLYFYWYRQILGQKVEFLVSFYNNEISEKSEIFDDQFSVERPDGSNFTLKIRSTKLEDSAMYFCASREDRGRIRPQHFGDGTRLSIL.